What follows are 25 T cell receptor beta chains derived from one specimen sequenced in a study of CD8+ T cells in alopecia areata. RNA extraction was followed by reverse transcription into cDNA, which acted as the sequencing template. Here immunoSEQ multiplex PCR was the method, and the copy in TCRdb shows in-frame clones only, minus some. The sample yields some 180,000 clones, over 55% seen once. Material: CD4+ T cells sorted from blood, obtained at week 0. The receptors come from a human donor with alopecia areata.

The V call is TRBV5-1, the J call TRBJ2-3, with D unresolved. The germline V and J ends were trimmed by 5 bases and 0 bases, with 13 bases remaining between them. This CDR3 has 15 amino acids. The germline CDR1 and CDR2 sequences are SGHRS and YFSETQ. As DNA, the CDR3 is TGCGCCAGCAGGCCGAATTTGGCTAGCACAGATACGCAGTATTTT. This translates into CASRPNLASTDTQYF.

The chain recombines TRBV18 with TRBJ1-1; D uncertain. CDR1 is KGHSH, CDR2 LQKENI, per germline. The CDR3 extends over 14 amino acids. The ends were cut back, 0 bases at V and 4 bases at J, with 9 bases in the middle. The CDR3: CASSPPGGITEAFF. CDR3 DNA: TGTGCCAGCTCACCACCGGGCGGGATCACTGAAGCTTTCTTT.

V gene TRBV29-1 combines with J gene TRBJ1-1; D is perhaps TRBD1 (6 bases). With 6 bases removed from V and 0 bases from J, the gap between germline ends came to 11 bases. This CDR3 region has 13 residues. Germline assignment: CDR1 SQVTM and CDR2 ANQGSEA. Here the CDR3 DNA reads TGCAGCGTCACCGGGACACTGAACACTGAAGCTTTCTTT. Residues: CSVTGTLNTEAFF. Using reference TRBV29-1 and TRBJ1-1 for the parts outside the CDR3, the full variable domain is SAVISQKPSRDICQRGTSLTIQCQVDSQVTMMFWYRQQPGQSLTLIATANQGSEATYESGFVIDKFPISRPNLTFSTLTVSNMSPEDSSIYLCSVTGTLNTEAFFGQGTRLTVV.

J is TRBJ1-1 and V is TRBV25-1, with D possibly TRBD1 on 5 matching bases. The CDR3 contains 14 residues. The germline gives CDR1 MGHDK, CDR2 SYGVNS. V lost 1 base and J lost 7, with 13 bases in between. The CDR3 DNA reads TGTGCCAGCAGTGAATCGAAGAGGGGTAGTGAAGCTTTCTTT. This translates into CASSESKRGSEAFF. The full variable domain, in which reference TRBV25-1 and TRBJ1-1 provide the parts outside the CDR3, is EADIYQTPRYLVIGTGKKITLECSQTMGHDKMYWYQQDPGMELHLIHYSYGVNSTEKGDLSSESTVSRIRTEHFPLTLESARPSHTSQYLCASSESKRGSEAFFGQGTRLTVV.

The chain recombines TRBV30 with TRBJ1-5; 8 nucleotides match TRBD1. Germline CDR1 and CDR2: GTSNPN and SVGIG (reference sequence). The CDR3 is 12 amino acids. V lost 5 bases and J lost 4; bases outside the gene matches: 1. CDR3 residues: CAWGDRNQPQHF. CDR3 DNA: TGTGCCTGGGGGGACAGGAATCAGCCCCAGCATTTT.

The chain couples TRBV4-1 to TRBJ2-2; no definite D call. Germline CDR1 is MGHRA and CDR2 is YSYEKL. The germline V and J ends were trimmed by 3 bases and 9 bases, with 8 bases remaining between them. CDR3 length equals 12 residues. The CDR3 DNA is TGCGCCAGCAGCCAGGACGTCAGGGAGCTGTTTTTT. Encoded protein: CASSQDVRELFF.

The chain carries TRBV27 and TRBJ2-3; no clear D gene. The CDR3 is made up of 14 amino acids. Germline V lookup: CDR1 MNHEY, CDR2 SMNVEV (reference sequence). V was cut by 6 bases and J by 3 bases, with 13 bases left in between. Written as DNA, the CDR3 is TGTGCCAGCAGAGAAGATTTAAGGACAGATACGCAGTATTTT. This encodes CASREDLRTDTQYF.

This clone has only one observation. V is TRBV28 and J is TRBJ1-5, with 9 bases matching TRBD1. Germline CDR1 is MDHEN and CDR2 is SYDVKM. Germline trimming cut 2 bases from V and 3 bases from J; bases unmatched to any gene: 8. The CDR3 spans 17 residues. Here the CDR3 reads CASSLTPGQGFNQPQHF. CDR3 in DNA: TGTGCCAGCAGTTTAACACCGGGACAGGGTTTCAATCAGCCCCAGCATTTT.

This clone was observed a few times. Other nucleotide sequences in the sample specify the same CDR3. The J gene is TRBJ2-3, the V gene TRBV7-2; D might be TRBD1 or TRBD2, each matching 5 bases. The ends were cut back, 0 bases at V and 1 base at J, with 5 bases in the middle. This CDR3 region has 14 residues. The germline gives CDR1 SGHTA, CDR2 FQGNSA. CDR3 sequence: CASSLAGGTDTQYF. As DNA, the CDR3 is TGTGCCAGCAGCTTAGCGGGGGGCACAGATACGCAGTATTTT.

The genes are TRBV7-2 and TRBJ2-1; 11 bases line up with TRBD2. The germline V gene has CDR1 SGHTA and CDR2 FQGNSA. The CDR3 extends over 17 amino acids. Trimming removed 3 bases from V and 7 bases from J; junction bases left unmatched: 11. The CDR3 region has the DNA TGTGCCAGCAGCTTGCCTCCGGGACTAGCGGTGTCAAATGAGCAGTTCTTC. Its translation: CASSLPPGLAVSNEQFF.

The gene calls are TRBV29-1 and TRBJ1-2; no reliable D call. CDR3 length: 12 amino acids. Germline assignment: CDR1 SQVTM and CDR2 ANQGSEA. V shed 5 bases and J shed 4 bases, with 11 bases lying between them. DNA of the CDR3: TGCAGCGTTTCGGAGTCGCTCTATGGCTACACCTTC. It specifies CSVSESLYGYTF.

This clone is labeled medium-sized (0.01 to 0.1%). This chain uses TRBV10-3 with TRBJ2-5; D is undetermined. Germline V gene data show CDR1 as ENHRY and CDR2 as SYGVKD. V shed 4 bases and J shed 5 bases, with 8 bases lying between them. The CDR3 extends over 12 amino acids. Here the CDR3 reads CAISAPSETQYF. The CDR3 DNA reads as TGTGCCATCAGTGCCCCCTCGGAGACCCAGTACTTC.

Here the CDR3 DNA reads TGCGCCAGAGCCCCCCGGGACACCTTGAACACTGAAGCTTTCTTT. Protein: CARAPRDTLNTEAFF. The rearrangement joins TRBV4-3 to TRBJ1-1, with D possibly being TRBD1 (6 bases). Germline V lookup: CDR1 LGHNA, CDR2 YSLEER. This CDR3 contains 15 residues. The V end was cut by 9 bases, the J end by 0 bases, with 17 bases between.

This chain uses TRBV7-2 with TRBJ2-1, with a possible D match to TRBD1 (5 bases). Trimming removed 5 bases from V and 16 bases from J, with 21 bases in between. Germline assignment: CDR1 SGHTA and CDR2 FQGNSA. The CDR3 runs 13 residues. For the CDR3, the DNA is TGTGCCAGCAGCAACCCCTCTGGGGCTCACCCCTTCTTC. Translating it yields CASSNPSGAHPFF.

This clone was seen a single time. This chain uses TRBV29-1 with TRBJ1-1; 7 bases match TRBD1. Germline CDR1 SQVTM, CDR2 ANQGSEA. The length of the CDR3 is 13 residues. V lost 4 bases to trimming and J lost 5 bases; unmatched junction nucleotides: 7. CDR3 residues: CSVVGQGETEAFF. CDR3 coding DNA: TGCAGCGTTGTCGGTCAGGGGGAAACTGAAGCTTTCTTT.

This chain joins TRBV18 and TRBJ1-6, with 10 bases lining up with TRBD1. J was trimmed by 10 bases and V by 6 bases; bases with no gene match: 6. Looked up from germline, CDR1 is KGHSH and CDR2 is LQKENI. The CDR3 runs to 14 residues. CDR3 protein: CASSQGQGKSPLHF. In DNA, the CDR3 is TGTGCCAGCTCGCAGGGACAGGGGAAATCACCCCTCCACTTT.

CDR3 nucleotide sequence: TGTGCCAGCAGTCCCCAAGTTTGGGGAACTGAAGCTTTCTTT. Protein product: CASSPQVWGTEAFF. This rearrangement joins TRBV27 to TRBJ1-1; no clear D gene. Germline values: CDR1 MNHEY, CDR2 SMNVEV (reference sequence). V was cut by 5 bases and J by 5 bases, with 15 bases left in between. The CDR3 spans 14 residues.

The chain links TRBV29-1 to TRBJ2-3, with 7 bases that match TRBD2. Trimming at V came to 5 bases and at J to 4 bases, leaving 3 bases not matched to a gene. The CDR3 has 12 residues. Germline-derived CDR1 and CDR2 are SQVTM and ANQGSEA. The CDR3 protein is CSVQSGADTQYF. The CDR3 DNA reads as TGCAGCGTTCAGAGCGGGGCAGATACGCAGTATTTT.

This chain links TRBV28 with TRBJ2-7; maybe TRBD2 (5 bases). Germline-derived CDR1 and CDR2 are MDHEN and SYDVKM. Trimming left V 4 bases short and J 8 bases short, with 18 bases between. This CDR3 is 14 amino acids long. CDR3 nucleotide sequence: TGTGCCAGCAGTTCTATAACACCTACCGGGAAGCAGTACTTC. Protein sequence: CASSSITPTGKQYF.

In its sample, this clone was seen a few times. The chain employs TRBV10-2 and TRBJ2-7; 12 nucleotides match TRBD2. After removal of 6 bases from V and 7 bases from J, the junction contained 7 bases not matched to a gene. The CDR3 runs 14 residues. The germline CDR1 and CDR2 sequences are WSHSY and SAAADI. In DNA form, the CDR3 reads TGCGCCAGCAGGGAGACTAGCGGGGGAGGGGAGCAGTACTTC. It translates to CASRETSGGGEQYF.

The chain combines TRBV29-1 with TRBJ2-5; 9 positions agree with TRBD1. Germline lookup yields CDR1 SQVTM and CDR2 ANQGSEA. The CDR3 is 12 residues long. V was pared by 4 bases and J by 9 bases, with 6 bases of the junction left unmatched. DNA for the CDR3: TGCAGCGTTGGGGACAGGGAATTACCCCAGTACTTC. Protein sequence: CSVGDRELPQYF.

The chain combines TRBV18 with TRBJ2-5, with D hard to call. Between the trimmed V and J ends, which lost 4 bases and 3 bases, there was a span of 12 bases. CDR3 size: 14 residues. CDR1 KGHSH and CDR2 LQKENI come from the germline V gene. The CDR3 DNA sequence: TGTGCCAGCTCACGTGGCGGATCCGAAGAGACCCAGTACTTC. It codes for CASSRGGSEETQYF.

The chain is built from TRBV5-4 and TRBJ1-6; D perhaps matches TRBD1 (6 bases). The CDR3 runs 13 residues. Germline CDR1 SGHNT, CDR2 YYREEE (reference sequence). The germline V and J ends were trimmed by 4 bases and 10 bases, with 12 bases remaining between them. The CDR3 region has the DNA TGTGCCAGCAGCACTGACCAGGGGTCACCCCTCCACTTT. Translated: CASSTDQGSPLHF. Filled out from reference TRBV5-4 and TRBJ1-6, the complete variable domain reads ETGVTQSPTHLIKTRGQQVTLRCSSQSGHNTVSWYQQALGQGPQFIFQYYREEENGRGNFPPRFSGLQFPNYSSELNVNALELDDSALYLCASSTDQGSPLHFGNGTRLTVT.

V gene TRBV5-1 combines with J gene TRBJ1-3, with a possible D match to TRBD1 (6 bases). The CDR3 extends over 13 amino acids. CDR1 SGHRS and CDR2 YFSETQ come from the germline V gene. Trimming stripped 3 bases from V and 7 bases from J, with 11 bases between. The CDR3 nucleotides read TGCGCCAGCAGCTCCGAGAGGGGGAACACCATATATTTT. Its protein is CASSSERGNTIYF.

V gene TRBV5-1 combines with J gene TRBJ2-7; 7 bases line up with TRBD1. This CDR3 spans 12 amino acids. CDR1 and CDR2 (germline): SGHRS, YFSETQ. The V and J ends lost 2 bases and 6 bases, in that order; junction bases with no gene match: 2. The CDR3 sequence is CASSFDRAEQYF. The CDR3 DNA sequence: TGCGCCAGCAGCTTCGACAGGGCCGAGCAGTACTTC.